This TCR beta chain is drawn from a study of shared clonotypes between healthy human individuals. CD4+ cells were split into CD45RA+ naive and CD45RA-negative memory subsets. The study, taken as a whole, reports: The study generally estimated greater richness for naive than memory subsets.

This CDR3 contains 16 residues. CDR1 is SGHVT and CDR2 is SQSDAQ in the germline V gene. J gave up 1 base and V 0 bases, and 6 bases lay outside the gene matches. With respect to this clone: Its antigen is not known.

Repertoires were generated with immunoSEQ multiplex PCR, while TCRdb's copy carries only in-frame clones and drops some. The sample lists over 2 million clones; 85% to 95% were seen once. The sequence derives from a young man in good health. The sequencing sample was made of naive CD4+ T cells sorted from blood. Regarding subset: CD45RA+ positively selected. The chain recombines TRBV7-4 with TRBJ2-7; 7 bases agree with TRBD1. CDR3 sequence (DNA): TGTGCCAGCAGCTTAGCGCCCAGGGGGACGTCCTACGAGCAGTACTTC. It specifies CASSLAPRGTSYEQYF.